This T cell receptor (beta chain) was sequenced for a study of blood T cell repertoires in COVID-19. The wider study: T cells, B-cell-depleted T cells, or PBMCs provided the cDNA or gDNA that served as material.

In Seattle, patients joined the study during active infection and were tracked longitudinally. Authors' analysis steps: Nucleated cell number was recorded as an estimate derived from reference gene primer amplification. Profiled with immunoSEQ multiplex PCR; TCRdb holds only in-frame clones, not every one. V, J and clone size reflect that table, while D and trimming were determined from the DNA. Of a few hundred thousand clones listed, about nine tenths are singletons. Deletions cut 3 bases from V and 0 bases from J, with 10 bases between. From germline, CDR1 is SGDLS and CDR2 YYNGEE. The CDR3 extends over 16 amino acids.

The clonotype comes from a woman aged 25 to 45 with COVID-19, enrolled during active disease. The J gene is TRBJ2-6, the V gene TRBV9, with TRBD2 as a possible D gene (5 bases). Sample: peripheral blood. The CDR3, as DNA: TGTGCCAGCAGCGAGACTGGAGGCTCTGGGGCCAACGTCCTGACTTTC. Protein product: CASSETGGSGANVLTF.